The clone carrying this T cell receptor (beta chain) was observed a few times. Its antigen is unknown. cDNA synthesis used the whole RNA isolate, giving expressed TCRB sequences. Sequencing was performed with immunoSEQ multiplex PCR; in TCRdb, only in-frame clones are kept and a portion is missing. This sample has 860,000 or so clones, with roughly 15% found just once. Trimming pared 3 bases from V and 2 bases from J, leaving 12 bases between. Germline-derived CDR1 and CDR2 are SGHTA and FQGNSA. This CDR3 contains 15 residues. The data stem from a study of beta chain features in type 1 diabetes. Points from the study as a whole: Whether HLA type affects TCRB rearrangement stayed undetermined in the present work.

This sequence originates from a woman younger than 30 in good health. The J gene is TRBJ2-3, the V gene TRBV7-2, with a weak D call TRBD2 (6 bases). The sequenced material came from naive CD4+ T cells from blood. As DNA, the CDR3 is TGTGCCAGCAGCTTTCGGCGGGGCTTCACAGATACGCAGTATTTT. It is translated as CASSFRRGFTDTQYF.